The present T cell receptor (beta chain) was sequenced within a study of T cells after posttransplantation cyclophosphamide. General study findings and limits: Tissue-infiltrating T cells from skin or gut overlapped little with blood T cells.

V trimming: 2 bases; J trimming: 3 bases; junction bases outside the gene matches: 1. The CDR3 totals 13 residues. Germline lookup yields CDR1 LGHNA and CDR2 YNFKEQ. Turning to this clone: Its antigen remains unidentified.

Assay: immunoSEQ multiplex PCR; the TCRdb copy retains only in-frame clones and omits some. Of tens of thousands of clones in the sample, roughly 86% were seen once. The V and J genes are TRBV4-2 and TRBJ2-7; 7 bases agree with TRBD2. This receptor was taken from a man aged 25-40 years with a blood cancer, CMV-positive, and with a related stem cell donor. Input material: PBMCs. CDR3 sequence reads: CASSQQRDYEQYF. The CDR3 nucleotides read TGTGCCAGCAGCCAACAGCGGGACTACGAGCAGTACTTC.